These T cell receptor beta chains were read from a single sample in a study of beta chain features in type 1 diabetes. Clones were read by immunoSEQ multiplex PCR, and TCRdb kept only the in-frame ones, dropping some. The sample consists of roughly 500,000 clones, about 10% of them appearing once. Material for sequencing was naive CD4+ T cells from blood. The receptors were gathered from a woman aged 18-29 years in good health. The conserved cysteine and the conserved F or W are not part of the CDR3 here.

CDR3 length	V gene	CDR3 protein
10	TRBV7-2	ASSATTDTQY
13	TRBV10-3	AIRKTGADYNEQF
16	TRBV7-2	ASSLRGMSGTGGNEQF
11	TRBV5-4	ASSRAREETQY
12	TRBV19	ASSIHNPRNEQF
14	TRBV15	ATSRPGLADTGELF
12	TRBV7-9	ASSPEKQGRGYT
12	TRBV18	ASSQLNSYNEQF
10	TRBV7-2	ASSSQGYEQY
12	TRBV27	ASSSGPGSYGYT
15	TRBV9	ASSFRDGGSGANVLT
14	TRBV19	ASSMDPGQGHNEQF
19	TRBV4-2	ASSQDARRDRFFNSNQPQH
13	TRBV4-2	ASSLWETGNTEAF
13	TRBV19	ASSIAQIATGELF
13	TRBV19	ASSINSGDGTEAF
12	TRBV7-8	ASSPYRGPYEQY
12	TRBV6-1	ASIIRDGPYEQY
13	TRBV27	ASSLSMRTSETQY
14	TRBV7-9	ASSLFSRGYNEKLF
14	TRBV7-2	ASSLVSLAANQPQH
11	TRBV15	ATSRVANTEAF
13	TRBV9	ASSVGGHNGETQY
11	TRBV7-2	ASSLMGPGELF
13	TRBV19	ASQGTVSSGNTIY
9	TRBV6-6	ASSYARGQF
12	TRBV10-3	ASVPGQDGDTQY
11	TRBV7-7	ASSLNTFTEAF
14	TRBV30	AWSVREKLMNTEAF
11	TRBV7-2	ASSLFEGAPQY
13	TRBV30	AWSVGGGPQAEQF
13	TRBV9	ASSVEGNSNQPQH
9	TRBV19	ASSHLREAF
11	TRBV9	ASSEDPYNEQF
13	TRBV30	AWSGDRGAAYEQY
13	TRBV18	ASSPPGALNYGYT